Each of the 4 T cell receptor beta chains below was sequenced from the same sample in a study of human T cells and chemical hapten exposure (dated by TCRdb to 2020 to 2022). The time point label, read with the paper, signifies: patch test 2, 6 weeks after DPC sensitization. The treatment or condition tag for this specimen amounts to: therapeutic diphenylcyclopropenone sensitization with weekly scalp DPC. Libraries were prepared through RACE. The data were produced on a NextSeq 500. Through fastp at Q25 and MiXCR, TCRdb rebuilt clones from the public reads, retaining in-frame beta chains. Every distinct CDR3 protein forms one entry, paired with its most common genes and DNA. Present in this sample are about 84,000 distinct CDR3 sequences, more than 9% of which were seen just once. The top ten clonotypes cover less than 5% of the sample. This specimen consisted of whole blood, obtained in connection with sensitization to the hapten diphenylcyclopropenone (DPC). These receptors were obtained from a woman aged 45-60 years with alopecia areata. Some clones in this sample may be carry-over from other donors' samples.

Many counts were recorded for this clonotype. The rearrangement joins TRBV4-1 to TRBJ2-6, with D possibly matching TRBD2 (6 bases). The length of the CDR3 is 18 residues. From germline, CDR1 is MGHRA and CDR2 YSYEKL. V lost 4 bases and J 0 bases, leaving 16 bases between the germline ends. CDR3: CASSPSSGPSSGANVLTF. CDR3 bases: TGCGCCAGCAGCCCTTCGAGCGGGCCTTCCTCTGGGGCCAACGTCCTGACTTTC.

A word on this clonotype: This clone may be a read error of a much larger clone one base away. The V gene is TRBV29-1, the J gene TRBJ2-3; 10 bases match TRBD2. Germline V gene data show CDR1 as SQVTM and CDR2 as ANQGSEA. Trimming at V came to 6 bases and at J to 7 bases, leaving 10 bases not matched to a gene. The CDR3 loop spans 14 amino acids. The CDR3 bases are TGCAGCGTGGGGTATAGCGGGAGGACACATACGCAGTATTTT. Encoded protein: CSVGYSGRTHTQYF.

J is TRBJ2-6 and V is TRBV20-1; no reliable D call. Trimming removed 3 bases at V and 2 bases at J, with 2 bases between. CDR1 is DFQATT, CDR2 SNEGSKA, per germline (reference sequence). CDR3 length: 12 amino acids. The CDR3 is CSASPGANVLTF. CDR3 nucleotides: TGCAGTGCTAGTCCTGGGGCCAACGTCCTGACTTTC.

This clonotype was observed at least ten times. The chain couples TRBV19 to TRBJ2-4; no definite D call. Per germline, CDR1 LNHDA and CDR2 SQIVND (reference sequence). V was cut by 4 bases and J by 9 bases, with 22 bases left in between. This CDR3 has 16 residues. The CDR3 sequence: CASSSNSGGTRFIQYF. The CDR3 bases are TGTGCCAGTAGTAGCAATTCAGGTGGAACGCGTTTCATTCAGTACTTC. Full variable domain (outside the CDR3, taken from reference TRBV19 and TRBJ2-4): DGGITQSPKYLFRKEGQNVTLSCEQNLNHDAMYWYRQDPGQGLRLIYYSQIVNDFQKGDIAEGYSVSREKKESFPLTVTSAQKNPTAFYLCASSSNSGGTRFIQYFGAGTRLSVL.